A single sample gave rise to the 5 T cell receptor beta chains below, sequenced in a study of shared clonotypes between healthy human individuals. Assay used: immunoSEQ multiplex PCR; TCRdb lists only in-frame clones, some missing. Of some 1,100,000 clones detected, roughly 74% appear once; the ten largest clones hold under 0.65%. Sequencing used memory CD4+ T cells from PBMCs. The subset was: CD45RA-negative fraction. The origin of the receptors is a man aged 18 to 29 in good health. Some clones in this sample may be carry-over from other donors' samples.

The chain carries TRBV6-5 and TRBJ2-7; 10 bases are a match to TRBD1. J lost 3 bases, V lost 6 bases, and 5 bases had no gene match. CDR1 is MNHEY and CDR2 is SVGAGI in the germline V gene. This CDR3 is built from 14 residues. This chain's CDR3 is CASSPRTGGYEQYF. The CDR3 coding sequence is TGTGCCAGCAGCCCAAGGACAGGGGGCTACGAGCAGTACTTC.

The table lists this clone with many counts. V and J are TRBV5-1 and TRBJ2-5, with D tentatively TRBD1 (6 bases). Germline V gene lookup returns CDR1 SGHRS and CDR2 YFSETQ. Between the trimmed V and J ends, which lost 5 bases and 2 bases, there was a span of 13 bases. The CDR3 sequence is 14 residues long. The CDR3 spells CASRPDSFQETQYF. The CDR3 DNA is TGCGCCAGCAGACCGGACAGTTTTCAAGAGACCCAGTACTTC.

V gene TRBV19 combines with J gene TRBJ2-1; D possibly uses TRBD1 or TRBD2 (5 bases each). This CDR3 is 14 amino acids long. Trimming took 5 bases from V and 6 from J, leaving 14 bases between them. From germline, CDR1 is LNHDA and CDR2 SQIVND (reference sequence). Here the CDR3 DNA reads TGTGCCAGTAGTGGGGCTCTAGCCGTCAATGAGCAGTTCTTC. Amino acids: CASSGALAVNEQFF.

Here the CDR3 DNA reads TGTGCCAGCAGTGGTTTGGGACGTGAGACCCAGTACTTC. Residues: CASSGLGRETQYF. The chain employs TRBV2 and TRBJ2-5; D tentatively fits TRBD1 or TRBD2 (5 bases each). Trimming took 4 bases from V and 5 from J, leaving 11 bases between them. The length of the CDR3 is 13 residues. Germline values: CDR1 SNHLY, CDR2 FYNNEI.

This clone appeared a single time. The chain combines TRBV27 with TRBJ2-7; D gene ambiguous. The CDR3 totals 16 residues. Trimming stripped 6 bases from V and 2 bases from J, with 20 bases between. Per the germline V gene, CDR1 is MNHEY and CDR2 is SMNVEV (reference sequence). This CDR3 is CASSLLALTGTYEQYF. As DNA, the CDR3 is TGTGCCAGCAGCCTGCTCGCGCTTACTGGAACCTACGAGCAGTACTTC.